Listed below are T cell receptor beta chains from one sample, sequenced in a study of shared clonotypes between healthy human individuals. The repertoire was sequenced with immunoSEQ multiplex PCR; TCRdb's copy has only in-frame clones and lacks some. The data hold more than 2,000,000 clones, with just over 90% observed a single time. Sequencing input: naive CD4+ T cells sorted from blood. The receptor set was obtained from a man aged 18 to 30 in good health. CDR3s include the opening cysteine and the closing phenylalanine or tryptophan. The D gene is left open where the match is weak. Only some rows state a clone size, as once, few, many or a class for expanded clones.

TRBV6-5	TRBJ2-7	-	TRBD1	TGTGCCACTCGGACAGGGGTCTACGAGCAGTACTTC	CATRTGVYEQYF
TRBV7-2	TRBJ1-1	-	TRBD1	TGTGCCAGCAGCTTGGAGGGGGCACGGACTGAAGCTTTCTTT	CASSLEGARTEAFF
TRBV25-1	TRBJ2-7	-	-	TGTGCCAGCAGTGACGTGGGGGGCGGCGAGCAGTACTTC	CASSDVGGGEQYF
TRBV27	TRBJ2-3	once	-	TGTGCCAGCAGTTTTTTGGGGCGGCCAGATACGCAGTATTTT	CASSFLGRPDTQYF
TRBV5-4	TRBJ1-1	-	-	TGTGCCAGCAGAAGGGGGGGGAACACTGAAGCTTTCTTT	CASRRGGNTEAFF
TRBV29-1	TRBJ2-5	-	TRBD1	TGCAGCGTTGGCCCGGACAGGGGGGCAGAGACCCAGTACTTC	CSVGPDRGAETQYF
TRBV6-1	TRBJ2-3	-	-	TGTGCCAGCAGTGACAGGGCGGCAGATACGCAGTATTTT	CASSDRAADTQYF
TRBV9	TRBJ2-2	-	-	TGTGCCAGCAGCGTAGCCAATGCGGGGGCTTGGGAGCTGTTTTTT	CASSVANAGAWELFF
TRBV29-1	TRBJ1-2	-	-	TGCAGCGGGAGCGATCTAGAGAACTATGGCTACACCTTC	CSGSDLENYGYTF
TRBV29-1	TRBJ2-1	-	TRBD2	TGCAGCGTTGAAGATCGGTCAAAACTAGCGGCCTACAATGAGCAGTTCTTC	CSVEDRSKLAAYNEQFF
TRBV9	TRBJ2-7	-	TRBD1	TGTGCCAGCAGCGTAGCGGGACAGGGAGTCGAGCAGTACTTC	CASSVAGQGVEQYF
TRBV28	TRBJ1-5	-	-	TGTGCCAGCAGCGGGGGTAATGCGGCGGGGCCCCAGCATTTT	CASSGGNAAGPQHF
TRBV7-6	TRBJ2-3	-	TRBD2	TGTGCCAGCAGCTCTCGGACTAGCGGGAATACAGATACGCAGTATTTT	CASSSRTSGNTDTQYF
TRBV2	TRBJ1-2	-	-	TGTGCCAGCACCGAGGGTCCTGGCTACACCTTC	CASTEGPGYTF
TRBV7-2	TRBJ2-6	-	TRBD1	TGTGCCAGCAGCTTAAGGCGGGACAGGAGGGCCAACGTCCTGACTTTC	CASSLRRDRRANVLTF
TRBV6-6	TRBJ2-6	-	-	TGTGCCAGCAGTTACAGGAGCTCTGGGGCCAACGTCCTGACTTTC	CASSYRSSGANVLTF
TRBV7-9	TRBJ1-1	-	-	TGTGCCAGCAGCTTTCCGTCCCTCGATGTTTTCTTT	CASSFPSLDVFF
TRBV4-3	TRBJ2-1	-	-	TGCGCCAGCAGGAGTGTCAATGAGCAGTTCTTC	CASRSVNEQFF
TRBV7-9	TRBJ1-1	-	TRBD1	TGTGCCAGCAGCTTAGTAACAGGGGGAGTAATCGGACAAAACACTGAAGCTTTCTTT	CASSLVTGGVIGQNTEAFF
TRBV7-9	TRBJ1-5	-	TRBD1	TGTGCCAGCAGCTTAGGACAGGGGGCTTGGCAGCCCCAGCATTTT	CASSLGQGAWQPQHF
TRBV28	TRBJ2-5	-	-	TGTGCCAGCAGTTCCCTCACGGGTGGGGCCCAAGAGACCCAGTACTTC	CASSSLTGGAQETQYF
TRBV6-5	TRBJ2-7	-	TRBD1	TGTGCCAGCAGACGGACAGGGCAGGGAACCTACGAGCAGTACTTC	CASRRTGQGTYEQYF
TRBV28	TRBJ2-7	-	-	TGTGCCAGCAGTAGATTCTACGAGCAGTACTTC	CASSRFYEQYF
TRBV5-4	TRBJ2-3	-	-	TGTGCCAGCAGCTTGGGGCTAGCAGGGACAGATACGCAGTATTTT	CASSLGLAGTDTQYF
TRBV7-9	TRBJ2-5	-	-	TGTGCCAGCAGGCGGGACTCCACAGAGACCCAGTACTTC	CASRRDSTETQYF
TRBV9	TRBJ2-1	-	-	TGTGCCAGCAGCGTAGAAAGTAGCAGCAATGAGCAGTTCTTC	CASSVESSSNEQFF
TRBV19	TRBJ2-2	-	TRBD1	TGTGCCAGTAGTGCCCAGGGGGCACGGACCGGGGAGCTGTTTTTT	CASSAQGARTGELFF
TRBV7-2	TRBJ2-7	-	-	TGTGCCAGCAGCTTGACTAACTCCTACGAGCAGTACTTC	CASSLTNSYEQYF
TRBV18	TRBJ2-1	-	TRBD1	TGTGCCAGCTCACCTACCCGGGACAGCCTCTACAATGAGCAGTTCTTC	CASSPTRDSLYNEQFF
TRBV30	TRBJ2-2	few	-	TGTGCCTGGAGTGTGGGGACTCACAACACCGGGGAGCTGTTTTTT	CAWSVGTHNTGELFF
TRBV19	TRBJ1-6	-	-	TGTGCCAGTAGTGTCCGCGAGGCGAATTCACCCCTCCACTTT	CASSVREANSPLHF
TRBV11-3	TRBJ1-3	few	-	TGTGCCAGCAGCTCTGGAAACACCATATATTTT	CASSSGNTIYF